This passage covers 32 T cell receptor beta chains from one sample sequenced in a study of blood T cell repertoires in COVID-19. The assay was immunoSEQ multiplex PCR, and TCRdb's table has in-frame clones only and misses some. The sample lists some 85,000 clones, 78% occurring once. The sequenced material came from peripheral blood. The receptors were sampled from a man in his 70s with COVID-19, enrolled during active disease.

The V call is TRBV9, the J call TRBJ2-2; TRBD2 agrees at 12 bases. Trimming at V came to 4 bases and at J to 5 bases, leaving 15 bases not matched to a gene. Germline CDR1 reads SGDLS; CDR2 reads YYNGEE. The CDR3 sequence is 19 residues long. The CDR3 protein is CASSSKPLTSGSYTGELFF. The CDR3 region has the DNA TGTGCCAGCAGCTCAAAGCCCCTGACTAGCGGGAGTTATACCGGGGAGCTGTTTTTT.

The chain carries TRBV25-1 and TRBJ2-7, with 12 bases fitting TRBD1. The CDR3 covers 16 residues. Trimming removed 5 bases from V and 0 bases from J; junction bases left unmatched: 5. Germline V gene sequence: CDR1 MGHDK, CDR2 SYGVNS. The CDR3 nucleotides are TGTGCCAGCAGTCCGTTGGGACAGGGGGCCTCCTACGAGCAGTACTTC. Its protein is CASSPLGQGASYEQYF.

The chain combines TRBV27 with TRBJ1-1, with 9 bases identical to TRBD1. Germline lookup yields CDR1 MNHEY and CDR2 SMNVEV (reference sequence). J lost 5 bases, V lost 4 bases, and 5 bases had no gene match. The length of the CDR3 is 14 residues. CDR3: CASSSGQGRTEAFF. The CDR3 DNA is TGTGCCAGCAGTTCGGGACAGGGTCGAACTGAAGCTTTCTTT.

V gene TRBV7-2 combines with J gene TRBJ1-3; D gene uncertain. Trimming stripped 3 bases from V and 0 bases from J, with 9 bases between. Germline-derived CDR1 and CDR2 are SGHTA and FQGNSA. The CDR3 loop spans 15 amino acids. The CDR3 sequence is CASSLKPYSGNTIYF. CDR3 nucleotide sequence: TGTGCCAGCAGCTTGAAGCCGTACTCTGGAAACACCATATATTTT.

The chain uses TRBV19 and TRBJ1-2, with D maybe TRBD1 (6 bases). There are 12 residues in the CDR3. The germline V gene has CDR1 LNHDA and CDR2 SQIVND (reference sequence). Trimming took 6 bases from V and 2 from J, leaving 7 bases between them. Written as DNA, the CDR3 is TGTGCCAGTAGGCAGGGGAACTATGGCTACACCTTC. Translation: CASRQGNYGYTF. The whole variable domain, remainder taken from reference TRBV19 and TRBJ1-2, is DGGITQSPKYLFRKEGQNVTLSCEQNLNHDAMYWYRQDPGQGLRLIYYSQIVNDFQKGDIAEGYSVSREKKESFPLTVTSAQKNPTAFYLCASRQGNYGYTFGSGTRLTVV.

This clone was detected only once. This chain uses TRBV5-1 with TRBJ2-2, with 7 bases identical to TRBD1. The trim removed 1 base at V and 6 bases at J, leaving 6 bases unmatched. The CDR3 totals 15 residues. Looked up from germline, CDR1 is SGHRS and CDR2 is YFSETQ. Here the CDR3 DNA reads TGCGCCAGCAGCTTGACCCGACAGGGAGCCGGGGAGCTGTTTTTT. Amino acid sequence: CASSLTRQGAGELFF.

V and J are TRBV13 and TRBJ1-1, with 8 positions matching TRBD1. Germline V gives CDR1 PRHDT, CDR2 FYEKMQ (reference sequence). V shed 0 bases, J shed 8 bases, and the junction held 8 bases outside the gene matches. This CDR3 has 15 residues. The CDR3 spells CASSLGPFRTGEAFF. DNA of the CDR3: TGTGCCAGCAGCTTAGGCCCCTTCAGGACAGGGGAAGCTTTCTTT.

The chain combines TRBV9 with TRBJ2-3; TRBD1 matches 8 bases. Germline V gene lookup returns CDR1 SGDLS and CDR2 YYNGEE. The J segment lost 2 bases and the V segment lost 10 bases, leaving 9 bases of the junction unmatched. This CDR3 region has 14 residues. The CDR3 reads CAGSGGAYTDTQYF. For the CDR3, the DNA is TGTGCCGGTTCAGGGGGCGCTTACACAGATACGCAGTATTTT.

The chain recombines TRBV12-3 or TRBV12-4 with TRBJ2-1; possibly TRBD1 for D (5 bases). V shed 6 bases and J shed 7 bases, with 13 bases lying between them. This CDR3 region has 13 residues. The CDR3 sequence: CASRTLQENEQFF. The DNA for the CDR3 is TGTGCCAGCAGGACGTTACAGGAAAATGAGCAGTTCTTC.

The V call is TRBV6-1, the J call TRBJ2-1; TRBD2 matches 7 bases. V lost 3 bases and J lost 4; bases outside the gene matches: 6. The CDR3 totals 15 residues. Per the germline V gene, CDR1 is MNHNS and CDR2 is SASEGT. The DNA for the CDR3 is TGTGCCAGCAGTGAGGGGCGGGGGTCATACAATGAGCAGTTCTTC. Protein sequence: CASSEGRGSYNEQFF.

The CDR3 spells CAWSPGGVNYGYTF. In nucleotides, the CDR3 is TGTGCCTGGAGCCCTGGGGGGGTCAACTATGGCTACACCTTC. The chain employs TRBV30 and TRBJ1-2, with D possibly being TRBD1 (5 bases). Trimming removed 3 bases from V and 2 bases from J, with 13 bases in between. This CDR3 has 14 residues. Germline CDR1 is GTSNPN and CDR2 is SVGIG (reference sequence). Together with reference TRBV30 and TRBJ1-2, the CDR3 gives the full variable domain: SQTIHQWPATLVQPVGSPLSLECTVEGTSNPNLYWYRQAAGRGLQLLFYSVGIGQISSEVPQNLSASRPQDRQFILSSKKLLLSDSGFYLCAWSPGGVNYGYTFGSGTRLTVV.

The rearrangement links TRBV5-1 to TRBJ2-7; TRBD1 matches 9 bases. Germline assignment: CDR1 SGHRS and CDR2 YFSETQ. J gave up 4 bases and V 0 bases, and 2 bases lay outside the gene matches. The length of the CDR3 is 14 residues. The CDR3 is CASSLAGQGYEQYF. The CDR3 DNA follows: TGCGCCAGCAGCTTGGCGGGACAGGGATACGAGCAGTACTTC.

This clone was counted only a few times. The V call is TRBV30, the J call TRBJ1-2; TRBD1 agrees at 7 bases. This CDR3 is 14 amino acids long. The V gene end was trimmed by 0 bases and the J gene end by 10 bases; junction bases not matched to a gene: 11. Germline V gene sequence: CDR1 GTSNPN, CDR2 SVGIG (reference sequence). As DNA, the CDR3 is TGTGCCTGGAGTGTTTCCAGGGGGGTACCCGACTACACCTTC. This encodes CAWSVSRGVPDYTF.

This chain connects TRBV11-2 to TRBJ2-4; 9 positions match TRBD1. Losses at the gene ends were 5 bases for V and 6 bases for J; bases not matched to a gene: 14. The CDR3 loop spans 17 amino acids. Germline lookup yields CDR1 SGHAT and CDR2 FQNNGV. In DNA, the CDR3 is TGTGCCAGCAGCCCCGGCGGCCCGGGACAGGGTCTAAACATTCAGTACTTC. Its translation is CASSPGGPGQGLNIQYF.

This chain joins TRBV19 and TRBJ1-5; 7 bases align to TRBD1. The V and J ends lost 3 bases and 4 bases, in that order; junction bases with no gene match: 3. This CDR3 comprises 14 residues. CDR1 and CDR2 (germline): LNHDA, SQIVND (reference sequence). For the CDR3, the DNA is TGTGCCAGTAGTATCAGCAGGGGGAATCAGCCCCAGCATTTT. Translation: CASSISRGNQPQHF.

The DNA of the CDR3 is TGTGCCAGCAGCTCCATCTTAGGGGCTCGTGAGCAGTACTTC. It translates to CASSSILGAREQYF. The chain combines TRBV13 with TRBJ2-7; TRBD1 is a possible D gene (5 bases). The V gene's germline CDR1 is PRHDT and CDR2 FYEKMQ (reference sequence). The ends were cut back, 4 bases at V and 7 bases at J, with 17 bases in the middle. The CDR3 sequence is 14 residues long.

The chain recombines TRBV5-6 with TRBJ2-2; maybe TRBD2 (5 bases). Per the germline V gene, CDR1 is SGHDT and CDR2 is YYEEEE. The CDR3 consists of 13 residues. Trimming stripped 7 bases from V and 4 bases from J, with 11 bases between. The CDR3 region is CASSHRGTGELFF. The CDR3 DNA reads TGTGCCAGCTCCCACCGGGGCACCGGGGAGCTGTTTTTT. The complete variable domain, with remaining parts taken from reference TRBV5-6 and TRBJ2-2, reads DAGVTQSPTHLIKTRGQQVTLRCSPKSGHDTVSWYQQALGQGPQFIFQYYEEEERQRGNFPDRFSGHQFPNYSSELNVNALLLGDSALYLCASSHRGTGELFFGEGSRLTVL.

This clone was recorded only once. The V and J genes are TRBV6-1 and TRBJ2-7, with 10 bases identical to TRBD1. Looked up from germline, CDR1 is MNHNS and CDR2 is SASEGT. V gave up 4 bases and J gave up 3 bases; unmatched junction bases: 12. The length of the CDR3 is 17 residues. CDR3 coding DNA: TGTGCCAGCAGTGCAACAAATCGGGACAGGGGTGGCTACGAGCAGTACTTC. This encodes CASSATNRDRGGYEQYF.

J is TRBJ2-7 and V is TRBV5-1; 13 bases are shared with TRBD2. CDR3 length: 16 residues. V lost 4 bases to trimming and J lost 6 bases; unmatched junction nucleotides: 10. Germline V gene data show CDR1 as SGHRS and CDR2 as YFSETQ. The CDR3 loop is CASSASTSGGLVEQYF. CDR3 nucleotides: TGCGCCAGCAGCGCGTCGACTAGCGGGGGGCTCGTCGAGCAGTACTTC.

J is TRBJ2-5 and V is TRBV9; D ambiguous. Germline values: CDR1 SGDLS, CDR2 YYNGEE. Trimming stripped 0 bases from V and 1 base from J, with 7 bases between. This CDR3 has 14 amino acids. The CDR3 loop is CASSVDTSQETQYF. CDR3 bases: TGTGCCAGCAGCGTAGACACCTCCCAAGAGACCCAGTACTTC.

V is TRBV7-2 and J is TRBJ1-5, with D tentatively TRBD1 (6 bases). The length of the CDR3 is 15 residues. Germline V gives CDR1 SGHTA, CDR2 FQGNSA. V lost 1 base, J lost 7 bases, and 14 bases lay in between. The CDR3 DNA follows: TGTGCCAGCAGCTTAGACCTAGGGGGAATGCAGCCCCAGCATTTT. This sequence encodes CASSLDLGGMQPQHF.

The chain uses TRBV5-4 and TRBJ2-5; 8 bases align to TRBD2. After removal of 4 bases from V and 5 bases from J, the junction contained 13 bases not matched to a gene. CDR3 size: 16 residues. Germline V gives CDR1 SGHNT, CDR2 YYREEE (reference sequence). DNA of the CDR3: TGTGCCAGCAGCCCCGGGCTAGCGGGTGTCAGGGAGACCCAGTACTTC. It specifies CASSPGLAGVRETQYF.

The V and J genes are TRBV5-1 and TRBJ2-1; TRBD1 agrees at 9 bases. This CDR3 region has 14 residues. The V gene's germline CDR1 is SGHRS and CDR2 YFSETQ. V shed 3 bases and J 5 bases; nucleotides not matched to a gene: 3. This CDR3 is CASSSGQGNNEQFF. In DNA, the CDR3 is TGCGCCAGCAGCTCAGGACAGGGGAACAATGAGCAGTTCTTC.

This sequence joins TRBV18 and TRBJ2-1, with D possibly being TRBD2 (6 bases). Between the trimmed V and J ends, which lost 4 bases and 10 bases, there was a span of 20 bases. Germline CDR1 is KGHSH and CDR2 is LQKENI. The CDR3 is 15 amino acids. The CDR3 DNA is TGTGCCAGCTCACTATACGGGACTCTTTACGTAGAGCAGTTCTTC. It yields the protein CASSLYGTLYVEQFF.

This chain connects TRBV5-1 to TRBJ1-2; TRBD1 matches at 8 bases. Germline assignment: CDR1 SGHRS and CDR2 YFSETQ. There are 12 residues in the CDR3. The trim removed 4 bases at V and 5 bases at J, leaving 1 base unmatched. This CDR3 is CASSRTGYGYTF. DNA of the CDR3: TGCGCCAGCAGCCGGACAGGGTATGGCTACACCTTC.

V and J are TRBV6-7 and TRBJ1-5; D remains ambiguous. TRBV6-7 qualifies as an ORF whose function is uncertain. The germline V and J ends were trimmed by 7 bases and 4 bases, with 8 bases remaining between them. The CDR3 loop spans 12 amino acids. The CDR3 loop reads CASIAGNQPQHF. The CDR3 nucleotides are TGTGCCAGCATTGCAGGTAATCAGCCCCAGCATTTT.

The V call is TRBV12-3 or TRBV12-4, the J call TRBJ1-5; D gene ambiguous. The V end lost 0 bases, the J end lost 4 bases, and 4 bases lay between the germline ends. The CDR3 runs 13 residues. The CDR3 is CASSLAENQPQHF. CDR3 nucleotides: TGTGCCAGCAGTTTAGCGGAGAATCAGCCCCAGCATTTT.

This chain uses TRBV3-1 (or the pseudogene TRBV3-2) with TRBJ2-3; 10 nucleotides agree with TRBD2. The germline CDR1 and CDR2 sequences are LGHDT and YNNKEL (reference sequence). The CDR3 is 16 amino acids. With V trimmed by 1 base and J by 2 bases, 3 bases remained unmatched. The CDR3 reads CASSQGLAGVTDTQYF. CDR3 DNA sequence: TGTGCCAGCAGCCAAGGTCTAGCGGGAGTCACAGATACGCAGTATTTT.

The chain employs TRBV6-6 and TRBJ2-1; unclear D gene. This CDR3 has 10 residues. Germline V gene data show CDR1 as MNHNY and CDR2 as SVGAGI (reference sequence). Trimming removed 8 bases from V and 5 bases from J, with 4 bases in between. Written as DNA, the CDR3 is TGTGCCAGCGGCCACAATGAGCAGTTCTTC. It translates to CASGHNEQFF.

In this sample, this clone turned up a few times. The V call is TRBV30, the J call TRBJ1-6; 10 bases are a match to TRBD1. V lost 1 base, J lost 8 bases, and 5 bases stayed unmatched. The V gene's germline CDR1 is GTSNPN and CDR2 SVGIG (reference sequence). The CDR3 extends over 15 amino acids. CDR3 loop: CAWSAAGTGDSPLHF. CDR3 DNA: TGTGCCTGGAGTGCCGCCGGGACAGGGGATTCACCCCTCCACTTT.

The V and J genes are TRBV18 and TRBJ2-5; D remains unclear. Germline loops: CDR1 KGHSH, CDR2 LQKENI. This CDR3 comprises 14 residues. V gave up 5 bases and J gave up 2 bases, with 12 bases separating them. The CDR3 DNA reads as TGTGCCAGCTCAGAGGCGGCTGTTCAAGAGACCCAGTACTTC. It translates to CASSEAAVQETQYF.

This chain joins TRBV4-1 and TRBJ1-1; the D is unclear. CDR3 size: 14 residues. Deletions cut 1 base from V and 8 bases from J, with 14 bases between. Germline lookup yields CDR1 MGHRA and CDR2 YSYEKL. The CDR3 spells CASSQGPGIGEAFF. In DNA form, the CDR3 reads TGCGCCAGCAGCCAAGGCCCCGGGATAGGGGAAGCTTTCTTT.